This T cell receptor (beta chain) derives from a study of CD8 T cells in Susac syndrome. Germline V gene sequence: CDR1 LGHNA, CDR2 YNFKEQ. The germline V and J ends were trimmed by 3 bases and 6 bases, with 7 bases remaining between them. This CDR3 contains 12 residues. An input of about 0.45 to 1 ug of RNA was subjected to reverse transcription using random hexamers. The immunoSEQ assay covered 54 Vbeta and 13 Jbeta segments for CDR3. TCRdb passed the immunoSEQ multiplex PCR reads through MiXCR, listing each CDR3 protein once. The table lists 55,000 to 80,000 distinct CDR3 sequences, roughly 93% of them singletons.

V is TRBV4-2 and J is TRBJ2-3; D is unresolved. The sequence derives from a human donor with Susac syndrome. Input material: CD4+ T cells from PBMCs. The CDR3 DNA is TGTGCCAGCAGCCAGGTAGGGGATACGCAGTATTTT. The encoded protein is CASSQVGDTQYF.